The 23 T cell receptor beta chains below all came from one sample that was sequenced in a study of blood T cell repertoires in COVID-19. Generated by immunoSEQ multiplex PCR, the TCRdb table keeps only in-frame clones and is missing some. The sample comprises 300,000 to 350,000 clones, over 80% of which are singletons, and about 5% rests with the top ten. The sample taken for sequencing was PBMCs or T cells enriched from blood (not recorded which). The receptors derive from a man aged 25 to 40 who had recovered from COVID-19.

J is TRBJ2-3 and V is TRBV4-2, with 7 bases lining up with TRBD2. The CDR3 runs to 16 residues. V was clipped by 1 base and J by 4 bases; unmatched bases: 8. CDR1 and CDR2 (germline): LGHNA, YNFKEQ. The DNA of the CDR3 is TGTGCCAGCAGCCAAGGGCTAGCGGAAATAGCAGATACGCAGTATTTT. It specifies CASSQGLAEIADTQYF.

This clone was seen only once. The rearrangement links TRBV25-1 to TRBJ2-3, with TRBD2 matching 10 bases. From germline, CDR1 is MGHDK and CDR2 SYGVNS. With 2 bases clipped from V and 5 bases from J, the junction kept 4 bases outside the gene matches. The CDR3 sequence is 15 residues long. This CDR3 is CASSERGLAVDTQYF. CDR3 coding DNA: TGTGCCAGCAGTGAACGCGGACTAGCGGTAGATACGCAGTATTTT.

The chain is built from TRBV4-2 and TRBJ2-3; 13 nucleotides match TRBD2. CDR3 length: 15 residues. V trimming: 3 bases; J trimming: 5 bases; junction bases outside the gene matches: 2. CDR1 and CDR2 (germline): LGHNA, YNFKEQ. The CDR3 bases are TGTGCCAGCAGCCAGGGACTAGCGGGAAGAGATACGCAGTATTTT. This codes for CASSQGLAGRDTQYF.

This chain joins TRBV7-8 and TRBJ2-7; 9 nucleotides match TRBD1. The V segment lost 1 base and the J segment 3 bases; nucleotides outside the gene matches: 4. The CDR3 extends over 15 amino acids. From germline, CDR1 is SGHVS and CDR2 FQNEAQ. CDR3 loop: CASSLGGQGHYEQYF. CDR3 bases: TGTGCCAGCAGCTTAGGGGGACAGGGCCACTACGAGCAGTACTTC.

This clone came up once. This chain joins TRBV18 and TRBJ1-2, with D tentatively TRBD1 (5 bases). Germline CDR1 is KGHSH and CDR2 is LQKENI. CDR3 size: 14 residues. Trimming pared 4 bases from V and 6 bases from J, leaving 15 bases between. CDR3 DNA: TGTGCCAGCTCACTGTTACCCGCGGGGGATGGCTACACCTTC. Its protein product is CASSLLPAGDGYTF.

The rearrangement uses TRBV9 and TRBJ2-7; 9 nucleotides align to TRBD1. The V segment lost 4 bases and the J segment 5 bases; nucleotides outside the gene matches: 10. Germline V CDR1 and CDR2: SGDLS, YYNGEE. The length of the CDR3 is 15 residues. The CDR3, as DNA: TGTGCCAGCAGCCCACAGGGGGCCTTCGGCAACGAGCAGTACTTC. Translation: CASSPQGAFGNEQYF.

This chain joins TRBV5-6 and TRBJ2-3; TRBD2 matches 7 bases. The germline gives CDR1 SGHDT, CDR2 YYEEEE. The CDR3 runs 18 residues. V lost 0 bases, J lost 2 bases, and 12 bases stayed unmatched. CDR3 sequence: CASSLGLLERGYTDTQYF. DNA for the CDR3: TGTGCCAGCAGCTTGGGGCTTCTGGAGCGGGGCTACACAGATACGCAGTATTTT.

This clone was seen once. The rearrangement links TRBV27 to TRBJ1-2; D uncertain. Trimming took off 8 bases at V and 2 bases at J, with 21 bases between the two ends. Germline CDR1 is MNHEY and CDR2 is SMNVEV (reference sequence). The CDR3 sequence is 16 residues long. CDR3 nucleotides: TGTGCCAGCCGTTCTAGCGCTGTTGGTCTCAACTATGGCTACACCTTC. Translating it yields CASRSSAVGLNYGYTF.

The chain recombines TRBV13 with TRBJ2-1; D unclear. V gave up 3 bases and J gave up 7 bases, with 7 bases separating them. The CDR3 consists of 12 residues. CDR1 is PRHDT, CDR2 FYEKMQ, per germline (reference sequence). The CDR3 nucleotides are TGTGCCAGCAGCTTTCCGAGGAATGAGCAGTTCTTC. Its translation is CASSFPRNEQFF.

CDR3 nucleotide sequence: TGTGCCAGCAGCAAGCCGGGACAGGATAAGAAGGATGAGCAGTTCTTC. The encoded protein is CASSKPGQDKKDEQFF. The rearrangement joins TRBV21-1 to TRBJ2-1; the table's D call of TRBD1 was not tested on the DNA. TRBV21-1 is marked as a pseudogene. This CDR3 is built from 16 residues.

The CDR3 region is CASSLSGQGTNEKLFF. CDR3 in DNA: TGCGCCAGCAGCCTTTCGGGACAGGGAACTAATGAAAAACTGTTTTTT. The J gene is TRBJ1-4, the V gene TRBV5-1; TRBD1 agrees at 9 bases. V gave up 4 bases and J gave up 1 base; unmatched junction bases: 5. This CDR3 region has 16 residues. Per the germline V gene, CDR1 is SGHRS and CDR2 is YFSETQ. Full variable domain (remainder filled in from reference TRBV5-1 and TRBJ1-4): KAGVTQTPRYLIKTRGQQVTLSCSPISGHRSVSWYQQTPGQGLQFLFEYFSETQRNKGNFPGRFSGRQFSNSRSEMNVSTLELGDSALYLCASSLSGQGTNEKLFFGSGTQLSVL.

The chain recombines TRBV19 with TRBJ2-7; 13 bases map to TRBD2. Germline CDR1 and CDR2: LNHDA and SQIVND (reference sequence). V shed 5 bases and J 5 bases; nucleotides not matched to a gene: 12. This CDR3 contains 17 residues. CDR3 nucleotide sequence: TGTGCCAGTAGTGACCCTTCACTAGCGGGGGGGCGCGACGAGCAGTACTTC. As protein: CASSDPSLAGGRDEQYF.

This clone appeared once. The chain carries TRBV27 and TRBJ2-3; tentatively, D is TRBD2 (6 bases). CDR3 size: 13 residues. Germline loops: CDR1 MNHEY, CDR2 SMNVEV (reference sequence). V dropped 6 bases and J dropped 7 bases, with 14 bases sitting between them. CDR3 residues: CASSPPGGNTQYF. The CDR3 bases are TGTGCCAGCAGCCCGCCCGGGGGAAATACGCAGTATTTT.

The chain is built from TRBV13 and TRBJ1-3; 9 nucleotides agree with TRBD1. The CDR3 has 14 amino acids. J lost 5 bases, V lost 4 bases, and 3 bases had no gene match. In germline, CDR1 is PRHDT, CDR2 FYEKMQ (reference sequence). CDR3 region: CASSWDRERNTIYF. The DNA for the CDR3 is TGTGCCAGCAGCTGGGACAGGGAAAGAAACACCATATATTTT. Combining the CDR3 with reference TRBV13 and TRBJ1-3 gives the whole variable domain AAGVIQSPRHLIKEKRETATLKCYPIPRHDTVYWYQQGPGQDPQFLISFYEKMQSDKGSIPDRFSAQQFSDYHSELNMSSLELGDSALYFCASSWDRERNTIYFGEGSWLTVV.

The chain joins TRBV27 to TRBJ1-4; TRBD1 matches at 9 bases. CDR3 size: 15 residues. Germline-derived CDR1 and CDR2 are MNHEY and SMNVEV (reference sequence). V shed 5 bases and J 8 bases; nucleotides not matched to a gene: 9. The CDR3 sequence: CASSIHGTGPEKLFF. CDR3 coding DNA: TGTGCCAGCAGTATTCACGGGACAGGGCCGGAAAAACTGTTTTTT.

The V call is TRBV5-4, the J call TRBJ2-2; possible D gene TRBD1, 6 bases. Germline assignment: CDR1 SGHNT and CDR2 YYREEE (reference sequence). Trimming shortened V by 4 bases and J by 0 bases, and 10 bases separated the two germline ends. This CDR3 is 15 amino acids long. CDR3 coding DNA: TGTGCCAGCAGCCGGACAGCCACGAACACCGGGGAGCTGTTTTTT. This codes for CASSRTATNTGELFF.

This chain joins TRBV19 and TRBJ2-1, with TRBD2 matching over 11 bases. The germline V gene has CDR1 LNHDA and CDR2 SQIVND (reference sequence). The CDR3 has 15 amino acids. The junction had 8 bases not matched to a gene; V was cut back by 5 bases and J by 8 bases. The CDR3 bases are TGTGCCAGTAGTTTTAGCGGGGGGGCTCGTGATGAGCAGTTCTTC. Residues: CASSFSGGARDEQFF.

The gene calls are TRBV28 and TRBJ2-2; TRBD1 agrees at 11 bases. J lost 5 bases, V lost 6 bases, and 2 bases had no gene match. Germline V gene data show CDR1 as MDHEN and CDR2 as SYDVKM. This CDR3 spans 14 amino acids. The CDR3 is CASRDRGRTGELFF. DNA for the CDR3: TGTGCCAGCAGGGACAGGGGGCGAACCGGGGAGCTGTTTTTT.

The chain recombines TRBV6-5 with TRBJ1-1; 8 nucleotides agree with TRBD1. Looked up from germline, CDR1 is MNHEY and CDR2 is SVGAGI. The V gene end was trimmed by 0 bases and the J gene end by 2 bases; junction bases not matched to a gene: 5. This CDR3 has 16 amino acids. The CDR3 DNA sequence: TGTGCCAGCAGTTACTCGAGCAGGGGGCGCAACACTGAAGCTTTCTTT. It is translated as CASSYSSRGRNTEAFF.

In the case of this clone: Other nucleotide sequences from this sample produce the same CDR3. J is TRBJ1-5 and V is TRBV5-1; 9 bases are shared with TRBD1. The CDR3 consists of 15 residues. Trimming at V came to 4 bases and at J to 1 base, leaving 3 bases not matched to a gene. Germline V CDR1 and CDR2: SGHRS, YFSETQ. DNA for the CDR3: TGCGCCAGCAGCCTTGGACAGGGGAGCAATCAGCCCCAGCATTTT. Translated, it gives CASSLGQGSNQPQHF.

The chain recombines TRBV19 with TRBJ2-1, with 12 bases fitting TRBD2. Trimming removed 0 bases from V and 12 bases from J; junction bases left unmatched: 9. CDR1 is LNHDA, CDR2 SQIVND, per germline (reference sequence). This CDR3 is built from 16 residues. In DNA form, the CDR3 reads TGTGCCAGTAGTATAGATAGTCTAGCGGGGGGGATTCCGCAGTTCTTC. Protein product: CASSIDSLAGGIPQFF.

This clone was counted ten times or more. J is TRBJ1-6 and V is TRBV6-5, with 11 bases matching TRBD1. Germline V CDR1 and CDR2: MNHEY, SVGAGI. V was pared by 5 bases and J by 10 bases, with 7 bases of the junction left unmatched. The CDR3 length is 15 residues. The CDR3 here is CASSRPDRGQSPLHF. CDR3 DNA: TGTGCCAGCAGTCGGCCGGACAGGGGGCAATCACCCCTCCACTTT.

Details on this clone: Other nucleotide sequences in the sample specify the same CDR3. The J gene is TRBJ1-5, the V gene TRBV7-8; possible D gene TRBD1, 6 bases. Per the germline V gene, CDR1 is SGHVS and CDR2 is FQNEAQ. CDR3 size: 13 residues. The V gene lost 3 bases and the J gene lost 5 bases, with 8 bases spanning the gap. DNA of the CDR3: TGTGCCAGCAGCTTGACAGGTGATCAGCCCCAGCATTTT. This translates into CASSLTGDQPQHF.